This entry concerns a single T cell receptor beta chain. Profiling relied on immunoSEQ multiplex PCR, and the TCRdb table lists in-frame clones only, not all of them. The table lists around 700,000 clones, 92% of them singletons, with roughly 24% in the top ten. The data belong to a study of shared clonotypes between healthy human individuals. Across the whole study: Each donor's CD8 memory used one plate, CD8 naive two, each CD4 subset three.

This CDR3 is built from 16 residues. Germline CDR1 and CDR2: SGHDT and YYEEEE. The V and J ends lost 2 bases and 1 base, in that order; junction bases with no gene match: 2. Naive CD8 isolation took CD45RO-negative cells positively selected for CCR7 and excluded terminally differentiated effector memory CD45RA+ cells. The sample taken for sequencing was naive CD8+ T cells sorted from blood. The sequence came from a man between 25 and 39 years old in good health. The rearrangement joins TRBV5-6 to TRBJ2-2; 10 positions match TRBD2. CDR3 region: CASSFIAGGNTGELFF. The DNA of the CDR3 is TGTGCCAGCAGCTTTATAGCGGGAGGGAACACCGGGGAGCTGTTTTTT.